This T cell receptor beta chain emerged from a study of T cells after yellow fever vaccination. For the study at large: Researchers used SMART-Seq v4 Ultra Low Input to prepare fractions that had low cell numbers.

MiXCR, applied by TCRdb to the 5' RACE reads, yields one record per CDR3 protein. The sample has a few hundred thousand distinct CDR3 sequences; around 20% are singletons. Per germline, CDR1 WSHSY and CDR2 SAAADI. The CDR3 is 11 amino acids. Trimming pared 7 bases from V and 2 bases from J, leaving 5 bases between. Regarding this clonotype: Its antigen is as yet unknown.

Findings and caveats of the study: The booster response re-showed most primary clones: about 96% CD4, approximately 85% CD8. Overall, a small share of clonotypes was seen in both CD4 and CD8 compartments.

The receptor was isolated from a man in his late teens or twenties who received the YFV17D yellow fever vaccine. This specimen consisted of PBMCs, obtained before the yellow fever booster vaccination. The rearrangement links TRBV10-2 to TRBJ2-5, with D hard to call. The DNA for the CDR3 is TGCGCCAGCAAAAGACAAGAGACCCAGTACTTC. It codes for CASKRQETQYF.